This TCR beta chain was sequenced during a study of T cell repertoires in cytomegalovirus infection. Study-level points and caveats: HLA-C-restricted CMV clonotypes gave the most frequent clonotype in two of eight donors. CMV carriers having the relevant HLA were flagged by cumulative public TCR beta family frequency.

MiXCR, applied by TCRdb to the reads, yields one record per CDR3 protein. The sample records approximately 730,000 distinct CDR3 sequences, around a third being singletons. The table lists this clonotype with a few counts. What it binds is unknown. The V and J ends lost 2 bases and 0 bases respectively, with 7 bases between them. The germline V gene encodes CDR1 LNHDA and CDR2 SQIVND (reference sequence). This CDR3 comprises 14 residues. The chain carries TRBV19 and TRBJ1-1, with a possible D match to TRBD1 (6 bases). The sequences come from cultured PBMCs, collected from culture after CMV antigen stimulation. The receptor's source is a human donor in good health (CMV status not recorded). Some clones in this sample may be carry-over from other donors' samples. The chain's CDR3 is CASSIQGLNTEAFF. The CDR3 coding sequence is TGTGCCAGTAGTATACAGGGGTTGAACACTGAAGCTTTCTTT.